The 25 T cell receptor beta chains given below trace back to one sample, sequenced in a study of cytomegalovirus exposure and HLA in healthy donors (dated by TCRdb to about 2017). Receptor libraries were prepared by the immunoSEQ multiplex PCR assay. For the multiplex PCR, a mixture combining 60 forward primers for TCR Vbeta segments and 13 reverse primers for TCR Jbeta segments was used. Imported from immuneACCESS, the table was reduced by TCRdb to in-frame sequences with V and J called. These copies leave out some clones; in studies compared against another copy, an unresolved V gene accounts for under half, and the cause of the remainder is not known. This sample lists about 150,000 clones; 65% to 90% were detected once. The ten most abundant clones make up approximately 6.3% of the sample. The specimen sequenced was PBMCs. These receptors were taken from a woman in her fifties or sixties in good health and CMV-seropositive.

This clone has a single count. The genes are TRBV15 and TRBJ1-5; D ambiguous. This CDR3 has 13 amino acids. V was clipped by 0 bases and J by 4 bases, with 4 bases between them. The germline CDR1 and CDR2 sequences are LNHNV and YYDKDF (reference sequence). This chain's CDR3 is CATSRDPNQPQHF. Written as DNA, the CDR3 is TGTGCCACCAGCAGAGATCCGAATCAGCCCCAGCATTTT. Using reference TRBV15 and TRBJ1-5 for the parts outside the CDR3, the full variable domain is DAMVIQNPRYQVTQFGKPVTLSCSQTLNHNVMYWYQQKSSQAPKLLFHYYDKDFNNEADTPDNFQSRRPNTSFCFLDIRSPGLGDTAMYLCATSRDPNQPQHFGDGTRLSIL.

A note on this clone: Other DNA variants within this sample encode the same CDR3. The rearrangement joins TRBV10-3 to TRBJ2-1; TRBD2 matches at 7 bases. The CDR3 consists of 13 residues. V trimming: 2 bases; J trimming: 6 bases; junction bases outside the gene matches: 1. Germline CDR1 reads ENHRY; CDR2 reads SYGVKD. CDR3 in DNA: TGTGCCATCAGTGAGGGGGGGGGCAATGAGCAGTTCTTC. This encodes CAISEGGGNEQFF.

Note on this clone: At the DNA level, this CDR3 is encoded by other sequences in the same sample as well. The gene calls are TRBV14 and TRBJ2-7, with no clear D. The V end lost 4 bases, the J end lost 3 bases, and 7 bases lay between the germline ends. Germline-derived CDR1 and CDR2 are SGHDN and FVKESK. There are 12 residues in the CDR3. The CDR3 sequence is CASSPTGYEQYF. In DNA form, the CDR3 reads TGTGCCAGCAGCCCGACTGGCTACGAGCAGTACTTC.

The chain links TRBV5-1 to TRBJ2-6; 8 bases fit TRBD1. CDR3 size: 17 residues. Germline trimming cut 8 bases from V and 0 bases from J; bases unmatched to any gene: 10. Germline V gene sequence: CDR1 SGHRS, CDR2 YFSETQ. CDR3 bases: TGCGCCAGTCACCCGACAGGGGCCCGCTCTGGGGCCAACGTCCTGACTTTC. Protein product: CASHPTGARSGANVLTF.

V gene TRBV29-1 combines with J gene TRBJ2-3, with 8 bases matching TRBD1. V lost 3 bases, J lost 4 bases, and 6 bases stayed unmatched. CDR1 is SQVTM and CDR2 is ANQGSEA in the germline V gene. This CDR3 contains 14 residues. CDR3 DNA: TGCAGCGTTGAGGGAACAGGGGGAGCAGATACGCAGTATTTT. Translating gives CSVEGTGGADTQYF.

The CDR3 protein is CASSPLLGGRDGYTF. The CDR3 bases are TGCGCCAGCAGCCCACTTTTAGGGGGAAGGGATGGCTACACCTTC. V gene TRBV4-1 combines with J gene TRBJ1-2; D possibly corresponds to TRBD1 (6 bases). CDR3 length equals 15 residues. CDR1 is MGHRA and CDR2 is YSYEKL in the germline V gene. V gave up 4 bases and J gave up 6 bases, with 18 bases separating them.

V usage is TRBV4-3 and J usage is TRBJ1-3; a weak D match, TRBD1 (6 bases). V lost 1 base and J 2 bases, leaving 12 bases between the germline ends. Germline V CDR1 and CDR2: LGHNA, YSLEER. The CDR3 contains 16 residues. The CDR3, as DNA: TGCGCCAGCAGCCAAGCATTGGACAGCACTGGAAACACCATATATTTT. This gives the protein CASSQALDSTGNTIYF.

The rearrangement joins TRBV30 to TRBJ2-2, with 9 bases lining up with TRBD2. Trimming cost V 2 bases and J 4 bases; bases outside gene matches: 2. Germline V gene data show CDR1 as GTSNPN and CDR2 as SVGIG (reference sequence). CDR3 length: 14 amino acids. The CDR3 nucleotides read TGTGCCTGGAGTAGGGGACTAGCCACCGGGGAGCTGTTTTTT. Translating gives CAWSRGLATGELFF.

The rearrangement joins TRBV27 to TRBJ2-4; D is possibly TRBD1 (6 bases). With 5 bases removed from V and 8 bases from J, the gap between germline ends came to 16 bases. The CDR3 loop spans 14 amino acids. CDR1 is MNHEY and CDR2 is SMNVEV in the germline V gene (reference sequence). DNA of the CDR3: TGTGCCAGCAGTCCCCAGGGGCGAGGGGACATTCAGTACTTC. Its protein is CASSPQGRGDIQYF.

This chain connects TRBV5-1 to TRBJ1-2; D possibly corresponds to TRBD1 (5 bases). CDR3 length: 15 amino acids. CDR1 is SGHRS, CDR2 YFSETQ, per germline. The V and J ends lost 5 bases and 4 bases respectively, with 18 bases between them. The CDR3 protein is CASRSAGTAAYGYTF. In DNA form, the CDR3 reads TGCGCCAGCAGGTCTGCGGGGACGGCTGCCTATGGCTACACCTTC. Supplemented by reference TRBV5-1 and TRBJ1-2, the full variable domain reads KAGVTQTPRYLIKTRGQQVTLSCSPISGHRSVSWYQQTPGQGLQFLFEYFSETQRNKGNFPGRFSGRQFSNSRSEMNVSTLELGDSALYLCASRSAGTAAYGYTFGSGTRLTVV.

The chain uses TRBV6-1 and TRBJ2-7; D may be TRBD1 (5 bases). The CDR3 runs 15 residues. The V end lost 1 base, the J end lost 2 bases, and 12 bases lay between the germline ends. Germline V lookup: CDR1 MNHNS, CDR2 SASEGT. This CDR3 reads CASSEETGETYEQYF. The CDR3 DNA sequence: TGTGCCAGCAGTGAAGAAACAGGAGAAACCTACGAGCAGTACTTC.

The chain carries TRBV9 and TRBJ1-2, with 8 bases lining up with TRBD1. CDR1 is SGDLS and CDR2 is YYNGEE in the germline V gene. The ends lost 3 bases at V and 6 bases at J; junction bases unmatched: 10. The CDR3 has 15 amino acids. The CDR3 DNA reads as TGTGCCAGCAGCGGGCAGGGGGCTGGCTTAGATGGCTACACCTTC. Translating gives CASSGQGAGLDGYTF.

J is TRBJ2-3 and V is TRBV7-6; 9 nucleotides line up with TRBD2. Germline CDR1 SGHVS, CDR2 FNYEAQ. The CDR3 runs 15 residues. Trimming took 1 base from V and 4 from J; bases not matched to a gene: 3. CDR3 protein: CASSLGGGGADTQYF. CDR3 bases: TGTGCCAGCAGCTTAGGGGGCGGGGGGGCAGATACGCAGTATTTT.

CDR3 loop: CASSSQGSNQPQHF. In DNA, the CDR3 is TGTGCCAGCAGCTCACAGGGGAGCAATCAGCCCCAGCATTTT. This chain joins TRBV5-6 and TRBJ1-5; 7 bases align to TRBD1. Germline trimming cut 3 bases from V and 1 base from J; bases unmatched to any gene: 1. Germline loops: CDR1 SGHDT, CDR2 YYEEEE. The CDR3 totals 14 residues.

The V gene is TRBV5-8, the J gene TRBJ1-3; 11 nucleotides agree with TRBD1. The CDR3 totals 14 residues. From germline, CDR1 is SGHTS and CDR2 YDEGEE. Trimming cost V 5 bases and J 6 bases; bases outside gene matches: 4. CDR3 nucleotide sequence: TGTGCCAGCAGTAGGACAGGGGGCTTAAACACCATATATTTT. Residues: CASSRTGGLNTIYF.

This chain links TRBV5-1 with TRBJ2-7; D unclear. Germline V gene lookup returns CDR1 SGHRS and CDR2 YFSETQ. The CDR3 length is 15 residues. Trimming cost V 0 bases and J 2 bases, with 12 bases left between them. The CDR3 reads CASSLAAESPYEQYF. Written as DNA, the CDR3 is TGCGCCAGCAGCTTGGCTGCGGAAAGTCCCTACGAGCAGTACTTC.

The chain recombines TRBV2 with TRBJ2-7; 12 bases agree with TRBD1. With V trimmed by 5 bases and J by 7 bases, 12 bases remained unmatched. Germline CDR1 and CDR2: SNHLY and FYNNEI. The CDR3 spans 16 residues. The DNA of the CDR3 is TGTGCCAGCAGTCTACACCCGGGACAGGGGGCGCGAGAGCAGTACTTC. Encoded protein: CASSLHPGQGAREQYF. The full variable domain, rest sourced from reference TRBV2 and TRBJ2-7, is EPEVTQTPSHQVTQMGQEVILRCVPISNHLYFYWYRQILGQKVEFLVSFYNNEISEKSEIFDDQFSVERPDGSNFTLKIRSTKLEDSAMYFCASSLHPGQGAREQYFGPGTRLTVT.

The gene calls are TRBV4-1 and TRBJ1-1; D is possibly TRBD1 (5 bases). This CDR3 is built from 15 residues. Trimming removed 1 base at V and 3 bases at J, with 12 bases between. Germline values: CDR1 MGHRA, CDR2 YSYEKL. The CDR3 spells CASSQGAGRYTEAFF. CDR3 in DNA: TGCGCCAGCAGCCAAGGGGCAGGGAGGTACACTGAAGCTTTCTTT.

Here the CDR3 reads CAWTAAGANYGYTF. The DNA of the CDR3 is TGTGCCTGGACCGCGGCCGGAGCTAACTATGGCTACACCTTC. The chain carries TRBV30 and TRBJ1-2; D unclear. This CDR3 is 14 amino acids long. Per germline, CDR1 GTSNPN and CDR2 SVGIG (reference sequence). Trimming pared 4 bases from V and 0 bases from J, leaving 12 bases between.

The genes are TRBV19 and TRBJ2-2, with TRBD1 as a possible D gene (5 bases). V shed 5 bases and J shed 5 bases, with 9 bases lying between them. Germline lookup yields CDR1 LNHDA and CDR2 SQIVND (reference sequence). CDR3 length: 13 residues. The CDR3 nucleotides read TGTGCCAGTAGTCGCCAGGGTACCGGGGAGCTGTTTTTT. Translated: CASSRQGTGELFF.

The V call is TRBV6-5, the J call TRBJ2-1; 8 bases align to TRBD1. Trimming removed 6 bases from V and 3 bases from J; junction bases left unmatched: 1. The CDR3 is 13 residues long. CDR1 is MNHEY and CDR2 is SVGAGI in the germline V gene. The CDR3 sequence is CASRGQGYNEQFF. The CDR3, as DNA: TGTGCCAGCAGAGGACAGGGCTACAATGAGCAGTTCTTC.

The chain combines TRBV7-2 with TRBJ2-4, with D perhaps matching TRBD2 (6 bases). V lost 5 bases to trimming and J lost 5 bases, with 13 bases between them. The CDR3 has 14 amino acids. Germline values: CDR1 SGHTA, CDR2 FQGNSA. The CDR3 nucleotides read TGTGCCAGCAGCGCGCGGGGAGTCCAAAACATTCAGTACTTC. Protein sequence: CASSARGVQNIQYF.

The chain has TRBV5-1 and TRBJ1-1; D is unclear. V was shortened by 0 bases and J by 1 base, with 7 bases between the two germline ends. The CDR3 spans 14 residues. Germline V gives CDR1 SGHRS, CDR2 YFSETQ. DNA of the CDR3: TGCGCCAGCAGCTTGGTGGCAGGGAACACTGAAGCTTTCTTT. Protein product: CASSLVAGNTEAFF.

This chain connects TRBV27 to TRBJ2-7; 11 bases align to TRBD2. V gave up 3 bases and J gave up 6 bases; unmatched junction bases: 7. Germline V gene data show CDR1 as MNHEY and CDR2 as SMNVEV (reference sequence). This CDR3 region has 15 residues. CDR3 amino acids: CASSFSGGALGEQYF. In DNA, the CDR3 is TGTGCCAGCAGTTTTAGCGGGGGGGCCTTAGGCGAGCAGTACTTC.

Of note for this clone: One end of the junction is discordant with germline, which a read error may explain. The rearrangement uses TRBV18 and TRBJ1-3; 9 nucleotides align to TRBD1. The CDR3 is 16 residues long. Germline V gene lookup returns CDR1 KGHSH and CDR2 LQKENI. The CDR3 coding sequence is TGTGCCGGCTCACCAGAGACAGGGGGTTCTGGAAACACCATATATTTT. Protein sequence: CAGSPETGGSGNTIYF.